This T cell receptor (beta chain) was observed in a study of CD8+ T cells in alopecia areata. Extracted RNA was reverse transcribed, and the resulting cDNA served as sequencing template. Profiled with immunoSEQ multiplex PCR; TCRdb holds only in-frame clones, not every one. The sample holds some 19,000 clones, about 70% seen once. Both peripheral blood and punch biopsies of lesional scalp skin were obtained from patients who had alopecia areata. In its sample, this clone was seen a few times. This CDR3 has 15 residues. Germline V gene data show CDR1 as SGHTA and CDR2 as FQGNSA. V was trimmed by 4 bases and J by 4 bases, leaving 16 bases between them.

Here the sequenced sample was skin, taken at week 0. The chain uses TRBV7-2 and TRBJ2-5; no firm D call. This TCR was recovered from a human donor with alopecia areata. This chain's CDR3 is CASSSPGGVGETQYF. The CDR3, as DNA: TGTGCCAGCAGCTCCCCGGGTGGAGTGGGAGAGACCCAGTACTTC.